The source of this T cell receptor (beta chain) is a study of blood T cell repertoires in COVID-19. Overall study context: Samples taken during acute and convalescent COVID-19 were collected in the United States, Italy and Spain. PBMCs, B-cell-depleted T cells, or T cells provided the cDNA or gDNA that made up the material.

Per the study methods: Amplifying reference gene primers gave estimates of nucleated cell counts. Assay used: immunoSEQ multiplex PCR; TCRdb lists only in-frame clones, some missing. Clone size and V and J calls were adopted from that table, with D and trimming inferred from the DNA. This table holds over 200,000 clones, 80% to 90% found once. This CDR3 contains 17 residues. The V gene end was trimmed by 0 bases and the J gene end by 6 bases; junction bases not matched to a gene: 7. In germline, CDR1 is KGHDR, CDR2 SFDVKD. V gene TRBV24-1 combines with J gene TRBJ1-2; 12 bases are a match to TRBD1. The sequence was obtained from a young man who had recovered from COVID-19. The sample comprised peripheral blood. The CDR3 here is CATSDLAGDRGHNGYTF. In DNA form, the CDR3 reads TGTGCCACCAGTGATTTGGCAGGGGACAGGGGGCACAATGGCTACACCTTC.